Below, one TCR beta chain is given with its context. The antigen remains unidentified. Assay: immunoSEQ multiplex PCR; the TCRdb copy retains only in-frame clones and omits some. The sample lists about 59,000 clones, approximately 94% seen once, with about 0.38% in the top ten. V shed 2 bases, J shed 7 bases, and the junction held 10 bases outside the gene matches. Germline V CDR1 and CDR2: MGHRA, YSYEKL. There are 16 residues in the CDR3. The data derive from a study of graft-versus-host responses after intestinal transplantation. Study context: Tacrolimus and steroids were given for around three years to all recipients after anti-thymocyte globulin induction. Study-level points and caveats: HvG clone declines early post-transplant were associated with peak circulating GvH levels.

The specimen was unstimulated CD4+ T cells sorted from spleen or lymph node cells, collected before transplant. J is TRBJ2-1 and V is TRBV4-1, with 8 bases fitting TRBD2. The sequence was obtained from a human donor who was the organ donor for an intestinal transplant. CDR3 bases: TGCGCCAGCAGCCAACCGCGGGGGGTACCGGGGAATGAGCAGTTCTTC. Translation gives CASSQPRGVPGNEQFF.